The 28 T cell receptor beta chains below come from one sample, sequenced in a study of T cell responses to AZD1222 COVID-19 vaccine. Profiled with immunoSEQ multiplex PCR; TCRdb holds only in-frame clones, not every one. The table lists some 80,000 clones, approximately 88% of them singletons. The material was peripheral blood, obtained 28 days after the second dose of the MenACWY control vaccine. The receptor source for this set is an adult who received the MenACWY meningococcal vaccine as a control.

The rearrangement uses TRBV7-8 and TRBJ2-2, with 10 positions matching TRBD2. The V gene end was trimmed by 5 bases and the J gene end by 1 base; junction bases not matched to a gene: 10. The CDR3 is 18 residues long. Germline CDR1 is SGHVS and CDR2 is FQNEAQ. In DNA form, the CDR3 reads TGTGCCAGCAGCCCCTGGGTGGTAGCGGGGGGGAACACCGGGGAGCTGTTTTTT. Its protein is CASSPWVVAGGNTGELFF. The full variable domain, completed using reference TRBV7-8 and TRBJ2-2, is GAGVSQSPRYKVAKRGQDVALRCDPISGHVSLFWYQQALGQGPEFLTYFQNEAQLDKSGLPSDRFFAERPEGSVSTLKIQRTQQEDSAVYLCASSPWVVAGGNTGELFFGEGSRLTVL.

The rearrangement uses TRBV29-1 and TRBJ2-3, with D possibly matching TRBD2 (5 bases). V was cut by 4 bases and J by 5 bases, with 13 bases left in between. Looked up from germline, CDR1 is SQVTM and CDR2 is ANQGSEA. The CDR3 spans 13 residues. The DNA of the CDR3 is TGCAGCGTTGGAGGCGGGTCCAGAGATACGCAGTATTTT. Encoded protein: CSVGGGSRDTQYF.

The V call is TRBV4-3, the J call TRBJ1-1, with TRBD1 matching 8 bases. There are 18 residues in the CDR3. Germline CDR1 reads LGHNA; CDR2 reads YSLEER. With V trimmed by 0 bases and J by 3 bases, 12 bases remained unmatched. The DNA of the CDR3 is TGCGCCAGCAGCCAAGATCTAGCAGGGGGCGCTTCGGACACTGAAGCTTTCTTT. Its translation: CASSQDLAGGASDTEAFF.

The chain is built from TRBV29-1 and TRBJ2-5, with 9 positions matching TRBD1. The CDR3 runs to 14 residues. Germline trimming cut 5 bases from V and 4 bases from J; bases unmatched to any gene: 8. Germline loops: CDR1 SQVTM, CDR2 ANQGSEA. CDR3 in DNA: TGCAGCGTTCGTCCGACAGGGGGAGGAGAGACCCAGTACTTC. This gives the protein CSVRPTGGGETQYF.

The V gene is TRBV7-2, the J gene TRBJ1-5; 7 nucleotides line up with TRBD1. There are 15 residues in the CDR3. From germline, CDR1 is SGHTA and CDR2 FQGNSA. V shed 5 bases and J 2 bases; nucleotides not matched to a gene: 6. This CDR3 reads CASSPAGTGNQPQHF. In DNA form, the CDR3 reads TGTGCCAGCAGCCCGGCCGGGACAGGCAATCAGCCCCAGCATTTT.

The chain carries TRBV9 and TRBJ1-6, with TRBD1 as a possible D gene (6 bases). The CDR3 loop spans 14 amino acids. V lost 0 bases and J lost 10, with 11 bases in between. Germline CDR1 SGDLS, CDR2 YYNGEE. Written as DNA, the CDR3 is TGTGCCAGCAGCGTAGAGGGGGTGAACTCACCCCTCCACTTT. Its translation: CASSVEGVNSPLHF.

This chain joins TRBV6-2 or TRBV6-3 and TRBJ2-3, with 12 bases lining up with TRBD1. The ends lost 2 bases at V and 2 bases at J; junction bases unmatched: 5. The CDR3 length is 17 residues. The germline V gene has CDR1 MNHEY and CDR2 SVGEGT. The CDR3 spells CASSYGPGQGATDTQYF. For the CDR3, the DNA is TGTGCCAGCAGTTACGGCCCGGGACAGGGGGCCACAGATACGCAGTATTTT.

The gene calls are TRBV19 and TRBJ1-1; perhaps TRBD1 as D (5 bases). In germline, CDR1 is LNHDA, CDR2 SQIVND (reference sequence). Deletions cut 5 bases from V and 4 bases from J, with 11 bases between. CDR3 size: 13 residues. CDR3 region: CASSPTGGTEAFF. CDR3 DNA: TGTGCCAGTAGTCCTACGGGGGGCACTGAAGCTTTCTTT.

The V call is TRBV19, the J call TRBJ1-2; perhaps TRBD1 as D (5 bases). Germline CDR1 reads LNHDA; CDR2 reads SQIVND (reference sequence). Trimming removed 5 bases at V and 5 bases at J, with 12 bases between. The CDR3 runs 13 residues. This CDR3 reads CASSDGTDYGYTF. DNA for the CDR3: TGTGCCAGTAGTGACGGGACGGATTATGGCTACACCTTC.

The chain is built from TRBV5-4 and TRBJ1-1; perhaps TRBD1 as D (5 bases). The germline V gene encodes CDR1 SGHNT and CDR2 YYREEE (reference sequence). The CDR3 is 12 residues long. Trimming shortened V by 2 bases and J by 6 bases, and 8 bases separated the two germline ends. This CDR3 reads CASSFDSSEAFF. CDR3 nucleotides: TGTGCCAGCAGCTTTGACAGCTCTGAAGCTTTCTTT.

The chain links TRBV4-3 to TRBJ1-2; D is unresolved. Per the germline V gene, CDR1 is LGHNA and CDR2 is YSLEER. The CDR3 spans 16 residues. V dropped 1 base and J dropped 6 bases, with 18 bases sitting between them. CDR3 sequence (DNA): TGCGCCAGCAGCCAAGGGGCAAAGTGGTTCGCGGATGGCTACACCTTC. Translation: CASSQGAKWFADGYTF.

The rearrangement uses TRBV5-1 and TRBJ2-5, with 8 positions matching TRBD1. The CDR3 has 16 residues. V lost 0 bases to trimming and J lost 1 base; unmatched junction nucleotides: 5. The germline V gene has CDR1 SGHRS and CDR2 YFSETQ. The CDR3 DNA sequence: TGCGCCAGCAGCTTGGGAGACAGGGGTGGCCAAGAGACCCAGTACTTC. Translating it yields CASSLGDRGGQETQYF.

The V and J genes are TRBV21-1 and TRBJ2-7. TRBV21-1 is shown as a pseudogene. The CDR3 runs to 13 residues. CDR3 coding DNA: TGTGCCAGCAGCCTAGGGCCTTTCTACGAGCAGTACTTC. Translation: CASSLGPFYEQYF.

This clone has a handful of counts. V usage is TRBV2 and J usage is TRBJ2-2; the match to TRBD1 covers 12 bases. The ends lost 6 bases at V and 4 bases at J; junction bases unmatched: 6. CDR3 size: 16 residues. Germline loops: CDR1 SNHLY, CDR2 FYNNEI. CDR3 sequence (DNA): TGTGCCAGCAGGGCGGGGACAGGGGGCGTCACCGGGGAGCTGTTTTTT. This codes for CASRAGTGGVTGELFF.

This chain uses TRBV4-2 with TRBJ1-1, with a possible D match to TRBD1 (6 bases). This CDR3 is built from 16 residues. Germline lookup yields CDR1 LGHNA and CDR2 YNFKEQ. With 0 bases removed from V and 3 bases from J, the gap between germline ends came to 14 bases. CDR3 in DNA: TGTGCCAGCAGCCAAGAGATAAGTGGGGGCTACACTGAAGCTTTCTTT. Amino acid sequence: CASSQEISGGYTEAFF.

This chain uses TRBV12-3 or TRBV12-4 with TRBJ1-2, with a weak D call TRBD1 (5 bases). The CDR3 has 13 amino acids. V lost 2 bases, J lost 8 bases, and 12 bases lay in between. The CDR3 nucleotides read TGTGCCAGCAGTTTACTCAGGGTGGAAGGCTACACCTTC. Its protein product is CASSLLRVEGYTF.

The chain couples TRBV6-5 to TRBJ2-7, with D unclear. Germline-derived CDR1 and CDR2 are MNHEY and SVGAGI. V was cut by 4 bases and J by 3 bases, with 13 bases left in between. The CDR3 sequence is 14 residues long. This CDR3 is CASSLAGKNYEQYF. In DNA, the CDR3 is TGTGCCAGCAGTTTAGCAGGAAAGAACTACGAGCAGTACTTC.

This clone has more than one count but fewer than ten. The CDR3 DNA sequence: TGTGCCTGGAGTCAGAACGGACAGCTAGGGGGCCTAACCCCTAACACTGAAGCTTTCTTT. It codes for CAWSQNGQLGGLTPNTEAFF. V gene TRBV30 combines with J gene TRBJ1-1; 7 bases fit TRBD1. This CDR3 spans 20 amino acids. Germline CDR1 GTSNPN, CDR2 SVGIG (reference sequence). The ends lost 2 bases at V and 2 bases at J; junction bases unmatched: 23.

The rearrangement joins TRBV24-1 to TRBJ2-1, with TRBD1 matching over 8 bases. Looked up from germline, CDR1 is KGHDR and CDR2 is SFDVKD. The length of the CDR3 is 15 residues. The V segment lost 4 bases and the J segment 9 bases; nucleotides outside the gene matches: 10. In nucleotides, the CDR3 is TGTGCCACCAGTGACCCTTCACTTACAGGGGGTGAGCAGTTCTTC. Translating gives CATSDPSLTGGEQFF.

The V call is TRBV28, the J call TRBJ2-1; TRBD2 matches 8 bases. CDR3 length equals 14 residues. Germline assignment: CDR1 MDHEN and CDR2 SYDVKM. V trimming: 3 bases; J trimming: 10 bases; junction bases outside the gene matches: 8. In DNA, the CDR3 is TGTGCCAGCAGTTTCGCGGGGACTAGTCGGGAGCAGTTCTTC. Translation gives CASSFAGTSREQFF.

CDR3 nucleotides: TGCGCCAGCAGCTTGGACAGCCCGGTAATGGCAGATACGCAGTATTTT. It translates to CASSLDSPVMADTQYF. The J gene is TRBJ2-3, the V gene TRBV5-1, with no clear D. From germline, CDR1 is SGHRS and CDR2 YFSETQ. V was shortened by 0 bases and J by 4 bases, with 15 bases between the two germline ends. The CDR3 runs to 16 residues.

The CDR3 loop is CASSPAQGYTEAFF. CDR3 DNA: TGTGCCAGCAGCCCCGCACAGGGATATACTGAAGCTTTCTTT. The chain employs TRBV3-1 (or the pseudogene TRBV3-2) and TRBJ1-1, with TRBD1 as a possible D gene (6 bases). The CDR3 has 14 residues. Germline V gene lookup returns CDR1 LGHDT and CDR2 YNNKEL (reference sequence). V was clipped by 4 bases and J by 5 bases, with 14 bases between them.

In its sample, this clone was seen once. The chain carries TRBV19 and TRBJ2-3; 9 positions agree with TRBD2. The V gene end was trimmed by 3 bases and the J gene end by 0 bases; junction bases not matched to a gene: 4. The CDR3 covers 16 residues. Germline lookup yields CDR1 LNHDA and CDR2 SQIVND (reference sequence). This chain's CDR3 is CASSMPGTSSTDTQYF. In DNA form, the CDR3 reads TGTGCCAGTAGTATGCCCGGGACTAGCAGCACAGATACGCAGTATTTT.

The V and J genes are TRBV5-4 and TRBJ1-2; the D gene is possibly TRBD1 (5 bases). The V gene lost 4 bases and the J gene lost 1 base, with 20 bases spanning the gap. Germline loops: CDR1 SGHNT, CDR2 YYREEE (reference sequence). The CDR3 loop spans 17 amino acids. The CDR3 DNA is TGTGCCAGCAGCCCCCGGGGGGGTCCCACTCGTAACTATGGCTACACCTTC. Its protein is CASSPRGGPTRNYGYTF.

The CDR3 coding sequence is TGCAGCGTTGGGGCCCATGCCGATGAAAAACTGTTTTTT. Encoded protein: CSVGAHADEKLFF. The rearrangement links TRBV29-1 to TRBJ1-4; no clear D. This CDR3 is built from 13 residues. The germline V gene encodes CDR1 SQVTM and CDR2 ANQGSEA. Trimming cost V 4 bases and J 6 bases, with 12 bases left between them.

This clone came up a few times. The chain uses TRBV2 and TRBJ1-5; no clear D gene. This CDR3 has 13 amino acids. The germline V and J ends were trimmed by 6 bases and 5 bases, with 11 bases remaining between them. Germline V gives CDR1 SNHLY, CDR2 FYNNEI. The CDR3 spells CASSPGMYQPQHF. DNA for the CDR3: TGTGCCAGCAGCCCCGGGATGTATCAGCCCCAGCATTTT.

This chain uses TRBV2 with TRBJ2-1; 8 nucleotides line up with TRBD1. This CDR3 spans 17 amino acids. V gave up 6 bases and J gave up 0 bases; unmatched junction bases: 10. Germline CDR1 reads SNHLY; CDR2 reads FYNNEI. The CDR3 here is CASRLRTGPSSYNEQFF. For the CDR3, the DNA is TGTGCCAGCAGACTAAGGACAGGGCCGAGCTCCTACAATGAGCAGTTCTTC.

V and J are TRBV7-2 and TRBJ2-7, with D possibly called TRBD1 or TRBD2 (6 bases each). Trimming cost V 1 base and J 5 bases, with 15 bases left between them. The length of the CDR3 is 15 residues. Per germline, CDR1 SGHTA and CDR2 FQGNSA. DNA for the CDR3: TGTGCCAGCAGCTTAGTAGGAGGGGGTTTGGACGAGCAGTACTTC. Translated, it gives CASSLVGGGLDEQYF.